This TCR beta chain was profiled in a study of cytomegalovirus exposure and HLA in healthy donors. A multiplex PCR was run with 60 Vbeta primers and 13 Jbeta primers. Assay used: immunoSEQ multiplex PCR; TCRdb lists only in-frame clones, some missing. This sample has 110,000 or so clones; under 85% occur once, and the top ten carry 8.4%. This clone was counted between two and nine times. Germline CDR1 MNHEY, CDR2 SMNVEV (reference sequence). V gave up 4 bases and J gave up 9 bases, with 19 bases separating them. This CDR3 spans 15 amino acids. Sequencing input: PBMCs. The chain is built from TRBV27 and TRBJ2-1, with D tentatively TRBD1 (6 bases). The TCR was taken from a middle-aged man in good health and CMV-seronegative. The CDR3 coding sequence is TGTGCCAGCAGTTCGGTGGGGTTGAGGGGGAGTGAGCAGTTCTTC. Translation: CASSSVGLRGSEQFF.